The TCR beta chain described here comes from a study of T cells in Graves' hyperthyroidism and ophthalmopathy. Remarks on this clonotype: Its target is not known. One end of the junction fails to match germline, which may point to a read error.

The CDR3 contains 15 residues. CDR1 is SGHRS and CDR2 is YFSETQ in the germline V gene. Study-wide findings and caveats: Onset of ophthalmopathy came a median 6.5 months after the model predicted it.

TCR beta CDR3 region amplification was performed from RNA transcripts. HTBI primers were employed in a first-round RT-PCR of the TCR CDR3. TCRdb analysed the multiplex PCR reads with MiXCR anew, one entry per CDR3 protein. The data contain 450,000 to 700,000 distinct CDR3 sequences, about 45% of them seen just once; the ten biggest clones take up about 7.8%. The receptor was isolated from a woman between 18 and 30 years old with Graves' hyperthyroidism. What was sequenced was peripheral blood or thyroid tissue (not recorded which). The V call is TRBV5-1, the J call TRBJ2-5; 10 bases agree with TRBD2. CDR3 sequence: CASSLLAGVGEAQYF. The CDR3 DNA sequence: TGCGCCAGCAGCTTGCTAGCGGGAGTAGGAGAGGCCCAGTACTTC. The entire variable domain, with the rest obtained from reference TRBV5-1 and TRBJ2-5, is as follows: KAGVTQTPRYLIKTRGQQVTLSCSPISGHRSVSWYQQTPGQGLQFLFEYFSETQRNKGNFPGRFSGRQFSNSRSEMNVSTLELGDSALYLCASSLLAGVGEAQYFGPGTRLLVL.